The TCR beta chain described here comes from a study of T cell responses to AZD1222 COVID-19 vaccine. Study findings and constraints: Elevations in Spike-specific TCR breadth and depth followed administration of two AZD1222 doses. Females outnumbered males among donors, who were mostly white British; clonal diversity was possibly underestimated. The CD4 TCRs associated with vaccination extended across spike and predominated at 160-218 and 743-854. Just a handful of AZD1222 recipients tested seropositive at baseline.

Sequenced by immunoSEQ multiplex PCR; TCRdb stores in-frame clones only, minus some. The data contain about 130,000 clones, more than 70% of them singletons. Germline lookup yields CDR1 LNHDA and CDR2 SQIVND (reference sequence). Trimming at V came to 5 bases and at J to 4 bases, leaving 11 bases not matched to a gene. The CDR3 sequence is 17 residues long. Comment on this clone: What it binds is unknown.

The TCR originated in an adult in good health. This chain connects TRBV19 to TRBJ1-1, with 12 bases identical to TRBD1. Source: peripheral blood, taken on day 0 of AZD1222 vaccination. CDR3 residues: CASSPYRDRGPGTEAFF. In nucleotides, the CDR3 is TGTGCCAGTAGTCCTTACCGGGACAGGGGGCCTGGCACTGAAGCTTTCTTT.